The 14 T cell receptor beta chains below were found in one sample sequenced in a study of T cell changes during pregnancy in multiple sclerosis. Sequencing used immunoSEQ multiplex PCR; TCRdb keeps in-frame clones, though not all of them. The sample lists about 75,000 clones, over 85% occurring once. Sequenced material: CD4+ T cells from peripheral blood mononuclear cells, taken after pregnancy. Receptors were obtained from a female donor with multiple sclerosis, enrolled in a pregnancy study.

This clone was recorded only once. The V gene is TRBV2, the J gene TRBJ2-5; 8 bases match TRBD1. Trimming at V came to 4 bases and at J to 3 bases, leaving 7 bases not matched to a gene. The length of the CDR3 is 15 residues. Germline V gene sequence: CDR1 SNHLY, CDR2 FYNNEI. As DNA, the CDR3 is TGTGCCAGCAGTGCCCAGGGGGCTTCAAAAGAGACCCAGTACTTC. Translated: CASSAQGASKETQYF.

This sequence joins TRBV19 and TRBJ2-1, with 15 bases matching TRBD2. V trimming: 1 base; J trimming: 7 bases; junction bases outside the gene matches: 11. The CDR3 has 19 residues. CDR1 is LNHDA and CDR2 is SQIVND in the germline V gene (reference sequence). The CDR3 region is CASSIVVGLAGGPGNEQFF. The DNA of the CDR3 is TGTGCCAGTAGTATAGTCGTCGGACTAGCGGGAGGGCCGGGTAATGAGCAGTTCTTC. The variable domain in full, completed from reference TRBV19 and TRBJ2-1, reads DGGITQSPKYLFRKEGQNVTLSCEQNLNHDAMYWYRQDPGQGLRLIYYSQIVNDFQKGDIAEGYSVSREKKESFPLTVTSAQKNPTAFYLCASSIVVGLAGGPGNEQFFGPGTRLTVL.

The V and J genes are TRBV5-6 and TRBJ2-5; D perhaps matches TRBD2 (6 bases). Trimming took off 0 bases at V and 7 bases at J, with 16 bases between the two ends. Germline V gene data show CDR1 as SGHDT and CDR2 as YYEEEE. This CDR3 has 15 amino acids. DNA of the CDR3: TGTGCCAGCAGCTTGGAGTTACGGGCCGGGAGGACCCAGTACTTC. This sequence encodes CASSLELRAGRTQYF.

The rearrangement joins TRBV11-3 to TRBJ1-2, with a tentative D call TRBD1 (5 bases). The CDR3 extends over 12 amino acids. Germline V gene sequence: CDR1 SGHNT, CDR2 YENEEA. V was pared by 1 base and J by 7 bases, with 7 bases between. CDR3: CASSLGGVGYTF. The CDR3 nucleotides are TGTGCCAGCAGCTTAGGGGGCGTTGGCTACACCTTC.

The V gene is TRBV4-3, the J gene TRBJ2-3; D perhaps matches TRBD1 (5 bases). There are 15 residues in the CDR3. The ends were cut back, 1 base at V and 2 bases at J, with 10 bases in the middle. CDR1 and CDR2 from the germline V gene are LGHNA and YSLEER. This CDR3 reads CASSQGGSATDTQYF. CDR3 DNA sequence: TGCGCCAGCAGCCAAGGGGGCAGTGCCACAGATACGCAGTATTTT.

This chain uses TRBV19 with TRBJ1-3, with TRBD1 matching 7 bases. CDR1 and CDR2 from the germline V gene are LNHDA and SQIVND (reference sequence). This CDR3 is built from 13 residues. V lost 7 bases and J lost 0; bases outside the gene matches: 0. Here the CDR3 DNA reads TGTGCCAGTACAGGGGGCTCTGGAAACACCATATATTTT. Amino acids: CASTGGSGNTIYF.

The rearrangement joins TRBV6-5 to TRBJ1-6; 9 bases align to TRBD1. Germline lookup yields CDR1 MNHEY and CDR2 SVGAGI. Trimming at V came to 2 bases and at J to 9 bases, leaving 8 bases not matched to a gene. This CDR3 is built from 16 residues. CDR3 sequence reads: CASSYRGQGRGSPLHF. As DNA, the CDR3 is TGTGCCAGCAGTTACCGCGGACAGGGGAGGGGTTCACCCCTCCACTTT.

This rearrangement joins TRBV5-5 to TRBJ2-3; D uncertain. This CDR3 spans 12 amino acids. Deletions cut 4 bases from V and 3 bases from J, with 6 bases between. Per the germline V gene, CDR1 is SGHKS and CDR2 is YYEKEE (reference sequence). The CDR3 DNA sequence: TGTGCCAGCAGCGGCGGTACAGATACGCAGTATTTT. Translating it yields CASSGGTDTQYF.

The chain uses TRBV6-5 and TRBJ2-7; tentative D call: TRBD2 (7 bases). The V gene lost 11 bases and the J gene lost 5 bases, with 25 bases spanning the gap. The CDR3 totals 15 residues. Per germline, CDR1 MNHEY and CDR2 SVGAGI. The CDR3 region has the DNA TGTGCCTCCCAACAGGTGGGGGGGCCTTTCAACGAGCAGTACTTC. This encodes CASQQVGGPFNEQYF.

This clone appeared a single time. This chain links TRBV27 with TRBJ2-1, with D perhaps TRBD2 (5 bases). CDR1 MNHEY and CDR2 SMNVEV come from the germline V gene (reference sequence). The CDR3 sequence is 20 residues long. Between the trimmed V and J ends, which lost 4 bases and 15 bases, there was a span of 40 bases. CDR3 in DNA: TGTGCCAGCAGTTCACTTACTTTGGACTCCCCTCCTCCTGTTTTAACCCAGCGGTTCTTC. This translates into CASSSLTLDSPPPVLTQRFF.

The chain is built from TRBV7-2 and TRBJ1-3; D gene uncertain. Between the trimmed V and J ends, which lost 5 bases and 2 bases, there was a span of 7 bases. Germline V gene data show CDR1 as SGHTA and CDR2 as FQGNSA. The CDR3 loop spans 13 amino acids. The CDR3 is CASSPVPGNTIYF. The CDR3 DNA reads TGTGCCAGCAGCCCAGTTCCTGGAAACACCATATATTTT.

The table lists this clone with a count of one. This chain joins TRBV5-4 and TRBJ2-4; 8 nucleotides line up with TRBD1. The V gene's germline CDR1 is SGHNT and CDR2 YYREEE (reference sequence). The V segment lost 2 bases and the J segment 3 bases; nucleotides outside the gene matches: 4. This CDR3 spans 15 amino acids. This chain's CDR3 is CASSFPGTGKNIQYF. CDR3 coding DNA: TGTGCCAGCAGCTTCCCCGGGACAGGCAAAAACATTCAGTACTTC.

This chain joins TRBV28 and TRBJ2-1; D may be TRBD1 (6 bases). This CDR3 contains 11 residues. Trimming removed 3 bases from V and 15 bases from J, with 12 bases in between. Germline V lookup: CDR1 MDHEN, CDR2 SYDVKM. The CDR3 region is CASSLKDSPFF. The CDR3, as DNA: TGTGCCAGCAGTTTGAAGGACAGCCCGTTCTTC.

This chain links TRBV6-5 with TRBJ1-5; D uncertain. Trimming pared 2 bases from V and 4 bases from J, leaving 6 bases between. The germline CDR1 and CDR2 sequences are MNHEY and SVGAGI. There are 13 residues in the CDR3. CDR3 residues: CASSYQTNQPQHF. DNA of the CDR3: TGTGCCAGCAGTTACCAAACAAATCAGCCCCAGCATTTT.